Detailed here is one T cell receptor beta chain. The germline V and J ends were trimmed by 2 bases and 2 bases, with 10 bases remaining between them. The CDR3 runs to 14 residues. Germline V lookup: CDR1 SGHAT, CDR2 FQNNGV. Uncultured naive and memory CD4+ T cells supplied DNA for deep TCR-beta sequencing. Produced via immunoSEQ multiplex PCR; TCRdb's table is partial and in-frame only. This sample has more than 50,000 clones; 75% to 90% occur once, and the top ten carry around 1.5%. This record comes from a study of CD4 T cells in relation to SARS-CoV-2 and coronaviruses. Before the COVID-19 pandemic, during about 2010-2018, CD4+ T cells were taken from unexposed donors.

The rearrangement joins TRBV11-2 to TRBJ2-7; D unresolved. The clonotype originates from a human donor in good health. Material for sequencing was memory CD4+ T cells from PBMCs. The DNA for the CDR3 is TGTGCCAGCAGCTTATGGACGAATACCTACGAGCAGTACTTC. Translation: CASSLWTNTYEQYF.